The 2 T cell receptor beta chains reported below all come from one sample, sequenced in a study of beta chain features in type 1 diabetes. Findings of the study overall: Shortening that was moderate but significant affected the TCRB CDR3s of Type 1 diabetes patients in all four CD4+ subsets.

Expressed TCRB transcripts were sequenced because the entire RNA isolate underwent reverse transcription. Profiling relied on immunoSEQ multiplex PCR, and the TCRdb table lists in-frame clones only, not all of them. Among 200,000 to 300,000 clones listed, roughly 14% were seen once. These receptors have no known antigen. The source material was naive CD4+ T cells from blood. These receptors were taken from a man aged 25-40 years with type 1 diabetes.

In its sample, this clone was seen a few times. The V gene is TRBV11-2, the J gene TRBJ2-7; 9 bases are shared with TRBD1. Germline V gives CDR1 SGHAT, CDR2 FQNNGV. The CDR3 is 14 amino acids. J gave up 2 bases and V 5 bases, and 4 bases lay outside the gene matches. The CDR3 spells CASSTTGGAYEQYF. CDR3 coding DNA: TGTGCCAGCAGCACGACAGGGGGAGCCTACGAGCAGTACTTC.

This clone was seen only a few times. CDR3 coding DNA: TGTGCCAGCAGAGGGGACATCAATCAGCCCCAGCATTTT. It specifies CASRGDINQPQHF. The chain combines TRBV2 with TRBJ1-5; a weak D match, TRBD1 (6 bases). This CDR3 is built from 13 residues. The ends were cut back, 6 bases at V and 3 bases at J, with 9 bases in the middle. CDR1 and CDR2 from the germline V gene are SNHLY and FYNNEI.